This section outlines one T cell receptor (beta chain) sequence together with its context. Its target is not known. The germline V gene encodes CDR1 LNHDA and CDR2 SQIVND (reference sequence). V gave up 3 bases and J gave up 5 bases; unmatched junction bases: 4. The CDR3 extends over 14 amino acids. The data belong to a study of identical twins. Findings and caveats of the study: For out-of-frame beta sequences, excess twin sharing was weaker.

With template switching, a universal primer site was added, and the cDNA carried unique molecular identifiers. TCRdb independently ran MiXCR on the 5' RACE reads; one entry per CDR3 protein. The sample records about 240,000 distinct CDR3 sequences, about 13% being singletons. Separately, the same data were catalogued under a study of yellow fever vaccine responses in identical twins. That source notes: Convergence reportedly seemed to mark part of the twins' vaccine T cell response, with personalization marking the rest.

This TCR was sampled from a woman aged 18-29 years in good health. The chain is built from TRBV19 and TRBJ1-5, with 7 bases that match TRBD1. What was sequenced was memory (CD45RO+) T cells sorted from blood. CDR3 loop: CASSINDRDQPQHF. Written as DNA, the CDR3 is TGTGCCAGTAGTATTAATGACAGGGATCAGCCCCAGCATTTT.